One sample yielded the 18 T cell receptor beta chains listed below, sequenced in a study of human versus mouse CDR3 diversity and MHC coevolution. Using immunoSEQ multiplex PCR, the repertoire was profiled, and TCRdb retains in-frame clones only, with some absent. The sample lists approximately 81,000 clones; about 94% were seen once. The sequencing sample was made of naive CD4+ T cells from blood. Stated subset: CD45RO-negative CD62L-positive naive CD4 T cells. These receptors were collected from a person between 30 and 69 years old in good health.

The chain recombines TRBV11-3 with TRBJ2-7, with D possibly TRBD2 on 7 matching bases. This CDR3 spans 16 amino acids. Deletions cut 1 base from V and 3 bases from J, with 16 bases between. Germline V gene sequence: CDR1 SGHNT, CDR2 YENEEA. The CDR3 nucleotides are TGTGCCAGCAGCTTAGCAAAGGGCGGGGGCGACTACGAGCAGTACTTC. Its protein is CASSLAKGGGDYEQYF.

This sequence joins TRBV2 and TRBJ2-1; 13 positions match TRBD2. The CDR3 contains 16 residues. Per germline, CDR1 SNHLY and CDR2 FYNNEI. Unmatched junction bases numbered 2, after V lost 6 bases and J lost 0 bases. CDR3 nucleotides: TGTGCCAGCAGACGGACTAGCGGGAGCTCCTACAATGAGCAGTTCTTC. Translating it yields CASRRTSGSSYNEQFF. The variable domain in full, completed from reference TRBV2 and TRBJ2-1, reads EPEVTQTPSHQVTQMGQEVILRCVPISNHLYFYWYRQILGQKVEFLVSFYNNEISEKSEIFDDQFSVERPDGSNFTLKIRSTKLEDSAMYFCASRRTSGSSYNEQFFGPGTRLTVL.

This clone has a single count. J is TRBJ2-5 and V is TRBV18; 14 nucleotides match TRBD2. The V and J ends lost 3 bases and 0 bases, in that order; junction bases with no gene match: 3. CDR1 is KGHSH, CDR2 LQKENI, per germline. The CDR3 has 17 amino acids. This CDR3 reads CASSPGTSGGHQETQYF. The CDR3 nucleotides read TGTGCCAGCTCACCCGGGACTAGCGGGGGCCACCAAGAGACCCAGTACTTC.

The rearrangement uses TRBV14 and TRBJ2-5, with 9 bases lining up with TRBD2. CDR1 is SGHDN and CDR2 is FVKESK in the germline V gene. V was pared by 1 base and J by 2 bases, with 8 bases of the junction left unmatched. This CDR3 is built from 17 residues. In DNA, the CDR3 is TGTGCCAGCAGCCAAGTCTACCCTAGCGGGAAACAAGAGACCCAGTACTTC. This encodes CASSQVYPSGKQETQYF.

The V and J genes are TRBV29-1 and TRBJ1-1; 9 bases are a match to TRBD1. Per the germline V gene, CDR1 is SQVTM and CDR2 is ANQGSEA. With 1 base clipped from V and 4 bases from J, the junction kept 7 bases outside the gene matches. This CDR3 contains 15 residues. The CDR3 DNA sequence: TGCAGCGTTGAAGCTGGGGACAGGGTAGGCACTGAAGCTTTCTTT. Amino acid sequence: CSVEAGDRVGTEAFF.

The chain uses TRBV27 and TRBJ2-7, with 9 bases aligning to TRBD1. The CDR3 contains 15 residues. Germline loops: CDR1 MNHEY, CDR2 SMNVEV (reference sequence). V lost 4 bases and J lost 4; bases outside the gene matches: 8. The CDR3 sequence: CASSSVPGQGYEQYF. In DNA, the CDR3 is TGTGCCAGCAGTTCAGTACCGGGACAGGGATACGAGCAGTACTTC.

The V gene is TRBV9, the J gene TRBJ2-5; 14 bases fit TRBD2. The J call may be wrong; the DNA end is better matched by TRBJ2-7. Germline assignment: CDR1 SGDLS and CDR2 YYNGEE. The CDR3 spans 16 residues. The CDR3 DNA reads as TGTGCCAGCAGCTCTTGGACTAGCGGGAGGACCCACGAGCAGTACTTC. This gives the protein CASSSWTSGRTHEQYF.

The chain carries TRBV30 and TRBJ1-5; D is perhaps TRBD1 (6 bases). The CDR3 has 15 residues. Per the germline V gene, CDR1 is GTSNPN and CDR2 is SVGIG (reference sequence). The germline V and J ends were trimmed by 6 bases and 3 bases, with 18 bases remaining between them. CDR3 coding DNA: TGTGCCTGCTCCGGGGACACAGGGACCAATCAGCCCCAGCATTTT. Translated, it gives CACSGDTGTNQPQHF.

The sample holds a few counts of this clone. The chain uses TRBV18 and TRBJ1-3, with 7 bases identical to TRBD1. This CDR3 has 16 residues. Germline V gene data show CDR1 as KGHSH and CDR2 as LQKENI. Trimming cost V 2 bases and J 0 bases; bases outside gene matches: 4. CDR3 coding DNA: TGTGCCAGCTCACCAGGGACAGCCCGCTCTGGAAACACCATATATTTT. The encoded protein is CASSPGTARSGNTIYF.

The chain uses TRBV28 and TRBJ2-7; 7 bases agree with TRBD2. J gave up 6 bases and V 8 bases, and 13 bases lay outside the gene matches. Germline V lookup: CDR1 MDHEN, CDR2 SYDVKM. This CDR3 has 14 residues. The CDR3 reads CASAPPKRDVEQYF. Here the CDR3 DNA reads TGTGCCAGCGCTCCGCCCAAGCGGGACGTCGAGCAGTACTTC.

V gene TRBV7-2 combines with J gene TRBJ2-5; 13 bases are shared with TRBD2. J lost 5 bases, V lost 5 bases, and 5 bases had no gene match. Germline lookup yields CDR1 SGHTA and CDR2 FQGNSA. The CDR3 is 15 amino acids. The CDR3 sequence: CASSPPGLAGETQYF. CDR3 bases: TGTGCCAGCAGCCCTCCGGGACTAGCGGGGGAGACCCAGTACTTC. The full variable domain, rest sourced from reference TRBV7-2 and TRBJ2-5, is GAGVSQSPSNKVTEKGKDVELRCDPISGHTALYWYRQSLGQGLEFLIYFQGNSAPDKSGLPSDRFSAERTGGSVSTLTIQRTQQEDSAVYLCASSPPGLAGETQYFGPGTRLLVL.

The rearrangement joins TRBV7-2 to TRBJ1-6; no firm D call. V was clipped by 4 bases and J by 9 bases, with 16 bases between them. This CDR3 contains 15 residues. CDR1 and CDR2 (germline): SGHTA, FQGNSA. The CDR3 here is CASSSRMGRSSPLHF. The CDR3, as DNA: TGTGCCAGCAGCTCGAGGATGGGGAGGAGTTCACCCCTCCACTTT. Looking up the rest from reference TRBV7-2 and TRBJ1-6 gives the full variable domain: GAGVSQSPSNKVTEKGKDVELRCDPISGHTALYWYRQSLGQGLEFLIYFQGNSAPDKSGLPSDRFSAERTGGSVSTLTIQRTQQEDSAVYLCASSSRMGRSSPLHFGNGTRLTVT.

V and J are TRBV4-3 and TRBJ1-1, with D uncertain. Trimming cost V 0 bases and J 5 bases, with 7 bases left between them. The CDR3 runs to 13 residues. Germline CDR1 is LGHNA and CDR2 is YSLEER. CDR3 in amino acids: CASSQDSWTEAFF. In DNA form, the CDR3 reads TGCGCCAGCAGCCAAGATAGTTGGACTGAAGCTTTCTTT.

This chain links TRBV28 with TRBJ1-1; weak D call: TRBD1 (5 bases). Per germline, CDR1 MDHEN and CDR2 SYDVKM. V was cut by 6 bases and J by 11 bases, with 19 bases left in between. This CDR3 has 13 residues. This CDR3 is CASSTHMGLGAFF. CDR3 coding DNA: TGTGCCAGCAGCACTCACATGGGGCTTGGGGCTTTCTTT.

The rearrangement links TRBV30 to TRBJ2-4, with TRBD2 identical over 12 bases. After removal of 7 bases from V and 6 bases from J, the junction contained 10 bases not matched to a gene. The CDR3 covers 15 residues. Germline values: CDR1 GTSNPN, CDR2 SVGIG (reference sequence). The CDR3 reads CASSLAGGSVNIQYF. CDR3 DNA: TGTGCCTCCTCCCTAGCGGGAGGGAGCGTAAACATTCAGTACTTC. Combining the CDR3 with reference TRBV30 and TRBJ2-4 gives the whole variable domain SQTIHQWPATLVQPVGSPLSLECTVEGTSNPNLYWYRQAAGRGLQLLFYSVGIGQISSEVPQNLSASRPQDRQFILSSKKLLLSDSGFYLCASSLAGGSVNIQYFGAGTRLSVL.

This chain joins TRBV6-1 and TRBJ2-5; 9 nucleotides agree with TRBD2. This CDR3 has 16 amino acids. V dropped 1 base and J dropped 4; count of bases not matched to a gene: 7. Per germline, CDR1 MNHNS and CDR2 SASEGT. This chain's CDR3 is CASSEGGGRAPETQYF. CDR3 coding DNA: TGTGCCAGCAGTGAAGGCGGCGGGAGGGCACCAGAGACCCAGTACTTC.

CDR3: CASSLQAESSYEQYF. CDR3 DNA: TGTGCCAGCAGCTTGCAAGCTGAGAGCTCCTACGAGCAGTACTTC. The J gene is TRBJ2-7, the V gene TRBV5-5; D unclear. Trimming stripped 1 base from V and 0 bases from J, with 11 bases between. From germline, CDR1 is SGHKS and CDR2 YYEKEE (reference sequence). This CDR3 spans 15 amino acids.

The chain links TRBV7-3 to TRBJ2-2; possible D gene TRBD1, 6 bases. This CDR3 is 13 amino acids long. The germline CDR1 and CDR2 sequences are SGHTA and FQGTGA. Trimming took off 4 bases at V and 3 bases at J, with 6 bases between the two ends. DNA for the CDR3: TGTGCCAGCAGCTCAGGGGACACCGGGGAGCTGTTTTTT. Translation: CASSSGDTGELFF.